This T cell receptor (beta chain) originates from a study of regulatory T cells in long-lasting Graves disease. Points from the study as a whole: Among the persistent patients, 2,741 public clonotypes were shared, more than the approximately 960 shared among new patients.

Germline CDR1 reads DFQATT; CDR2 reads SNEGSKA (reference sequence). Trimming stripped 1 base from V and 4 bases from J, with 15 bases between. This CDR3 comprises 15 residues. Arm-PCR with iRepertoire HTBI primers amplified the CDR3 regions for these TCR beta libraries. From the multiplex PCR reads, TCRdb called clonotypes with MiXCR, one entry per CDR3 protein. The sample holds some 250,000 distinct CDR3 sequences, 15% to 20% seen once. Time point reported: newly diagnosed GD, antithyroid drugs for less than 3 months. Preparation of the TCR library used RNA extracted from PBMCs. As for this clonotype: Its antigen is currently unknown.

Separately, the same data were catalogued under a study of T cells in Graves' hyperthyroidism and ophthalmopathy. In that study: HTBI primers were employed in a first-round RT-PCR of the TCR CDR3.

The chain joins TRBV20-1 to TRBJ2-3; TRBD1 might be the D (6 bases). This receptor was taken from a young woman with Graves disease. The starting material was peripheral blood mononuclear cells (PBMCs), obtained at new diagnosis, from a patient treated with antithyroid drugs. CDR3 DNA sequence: TGCAGTGCTAGAGTCTCGCAGGGGCGTGCAGATACGCAGTATTTT. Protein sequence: CSARVSQGRADTQYF.